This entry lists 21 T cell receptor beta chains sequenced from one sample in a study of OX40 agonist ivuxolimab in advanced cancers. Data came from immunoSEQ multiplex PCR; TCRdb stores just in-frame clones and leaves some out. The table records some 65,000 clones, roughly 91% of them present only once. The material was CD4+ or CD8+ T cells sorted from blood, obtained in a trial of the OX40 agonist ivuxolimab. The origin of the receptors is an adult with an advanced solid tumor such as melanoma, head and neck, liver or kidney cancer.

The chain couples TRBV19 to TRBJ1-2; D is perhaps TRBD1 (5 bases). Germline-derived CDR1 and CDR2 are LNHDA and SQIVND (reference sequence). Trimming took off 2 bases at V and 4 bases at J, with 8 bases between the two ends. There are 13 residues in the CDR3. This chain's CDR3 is CASSIRGVYGYTF. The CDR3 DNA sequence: TGTGCCAGTAGTATAAGGGGTGTCTATGGCTACACCTTC.

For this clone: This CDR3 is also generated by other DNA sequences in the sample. The CDR3 is CASSLVGTGGGYTF. CDR3 nucleotide sequence: TGCGCCAGCAGCTTGGTCGGGACAGGGGGCGGCTACACCTTC. The rearrangement uses TRBV5-1 and TRBJ1-2; 12 bases match TRBD1. Germline V gives CDR1 SGHRS, CDR2 YFSETQ. The CDR3 has 14 residues. Unmatched junction bases numbered 2, after V lost 0 bases and J lost 8 bases.

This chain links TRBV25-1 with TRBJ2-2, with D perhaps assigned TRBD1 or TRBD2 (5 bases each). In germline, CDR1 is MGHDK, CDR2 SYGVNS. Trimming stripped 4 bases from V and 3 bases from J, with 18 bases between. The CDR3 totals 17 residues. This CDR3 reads CASSAEGYGLDTGELFF. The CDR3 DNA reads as TGTGCCAGCAGTGCCGAGGGGTACGGGCTGGACACCGGGGAGCTGTTTTTT. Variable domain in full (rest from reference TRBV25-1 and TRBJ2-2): EADIYQTPRYLVIGTGKKITLECSQTMGHDKMYWYQQDPGMELHLIHYSYGVNSTEKGDLSSESTVSRIRTEHFPLTLESARPSHTSQYLCASSAEGYGLDTGELFFGEGSRLTVL.

Here the CDR3 reads CASSQERDKWETQYF. The DNA of the CDR3 is TGTGCCAGCAGCCAAGAAAGGGACAAATGGGAGACCCAGTACTTC. The gene calls are TRBV4-2 and TRBJ2-5; D is possibly TRBD1 (6 bases). V lost 0 bases and J 5 bases, leaving 13 bases between the germline ends. The CDR3 is 15 residues long. Germline V gives CDR1 LGHNA, CDR2 YNFKEQ.

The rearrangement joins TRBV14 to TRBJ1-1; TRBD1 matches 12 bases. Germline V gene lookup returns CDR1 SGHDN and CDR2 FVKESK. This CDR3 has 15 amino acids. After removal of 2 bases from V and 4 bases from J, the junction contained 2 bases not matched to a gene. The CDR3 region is CASSQPGQGATEAFF. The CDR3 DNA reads TGTGCCAGCAGCCAACCGGGACAGGGGGCCACTGAAGCTTTCTTT.

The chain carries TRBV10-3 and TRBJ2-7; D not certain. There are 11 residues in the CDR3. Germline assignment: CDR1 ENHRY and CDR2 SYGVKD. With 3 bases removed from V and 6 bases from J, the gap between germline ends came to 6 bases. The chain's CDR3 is CAISELREQYF. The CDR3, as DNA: TGTGCCATCAGTGAACTCCGCGAGCAGTACTTC.

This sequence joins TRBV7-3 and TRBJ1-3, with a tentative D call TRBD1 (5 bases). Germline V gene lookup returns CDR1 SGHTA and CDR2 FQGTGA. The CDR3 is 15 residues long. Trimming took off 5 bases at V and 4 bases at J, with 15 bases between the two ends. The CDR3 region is CASSTSGGFGNTIYF. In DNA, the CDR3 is TGTGCCAGCAGCACTTCTGGGGGGTTCGGAAACACCATATATTTT. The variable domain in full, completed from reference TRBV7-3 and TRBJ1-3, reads GAGVSQTPSNKVTEKGKYVELRCDPISGHTALYWYRQSLGQGPEFLIYFQGTGAADDSGLPNDRFFAVRPEGSVSTLKIQRTERGDSAVYLCASSTSGGFGNTIYFGEGSWLTVV.

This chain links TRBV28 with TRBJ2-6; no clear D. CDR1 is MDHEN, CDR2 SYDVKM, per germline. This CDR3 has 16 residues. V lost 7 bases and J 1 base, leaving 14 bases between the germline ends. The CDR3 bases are TGTGCCAGCACCATCCCCCTCGAGTCTGGGGCCAACGTCCTGACTTTC. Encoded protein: CASTIPLESGANVLTF.

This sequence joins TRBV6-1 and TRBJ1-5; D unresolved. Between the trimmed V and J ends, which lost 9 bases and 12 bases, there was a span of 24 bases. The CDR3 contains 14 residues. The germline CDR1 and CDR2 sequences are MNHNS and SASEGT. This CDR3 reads CASLEGIVKNIQHF. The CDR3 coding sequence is TGTGCCAGTCTAGAAGGGATAGTAAAGAATATCCAGCATTTT.

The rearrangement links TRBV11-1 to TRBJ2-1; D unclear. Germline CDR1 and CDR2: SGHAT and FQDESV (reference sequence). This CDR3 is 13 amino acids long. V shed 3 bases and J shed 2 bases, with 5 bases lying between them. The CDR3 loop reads CASSFAAYNEQFF. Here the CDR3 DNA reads TGTGCCAGCAGCTTCGCAGCCTACAATGAGCAGTTCTTC.

Here the CDR3 reads CASSPWPKETQYF. CDR3 nucleotide sequence: TGTGCCAGCAGCCCATGGCCTAAAGAGACCCAGTACTTC. The chain couples TRBV7-3 to TRBJ2-5; D not certain. V shed 5 bases and J shed 3 bases, with 10 bases lying between them. CDR3 length equals 13 residues. Germline values: CDR1 SGHTA, CDR2 FQGTGA.

DNA for the CDR3: TGCGCCAGCAGCTTGGGTGTTCCGGAAAACACAGATACGCAGTATTTT. It codes for CASSLGVPENTDTQYF. The chain combines TRBV5-1 with TRBJ2-3; no clear D. There are 16 residues in the CDR3. The V gene's germline CDR1 is SGHRS and CDR2 YFSETQ. V gave up 0 bases and J gave up 2 bases, with 13 bases separating them.

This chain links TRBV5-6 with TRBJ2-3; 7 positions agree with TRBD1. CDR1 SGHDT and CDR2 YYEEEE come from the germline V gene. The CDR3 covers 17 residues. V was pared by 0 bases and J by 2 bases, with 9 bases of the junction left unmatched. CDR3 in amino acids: CASSLETRQGVTDTQYF. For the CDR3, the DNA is TGTGCCAGCAGCTTGGAGACCCGACAGGGTGTCACAGATACGCAGTATTTT. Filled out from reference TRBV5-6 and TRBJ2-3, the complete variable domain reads DAGVTQSPTHLIKTRGQQVTLRCSPKSGHDTVSWYQQALGQGPQFIFQYYEEEERQRGNFPDRFSGHQFPNYSSELNVNALLLGDSALYLCASSLETRQGVTDTQYFGPGTRLTVL.

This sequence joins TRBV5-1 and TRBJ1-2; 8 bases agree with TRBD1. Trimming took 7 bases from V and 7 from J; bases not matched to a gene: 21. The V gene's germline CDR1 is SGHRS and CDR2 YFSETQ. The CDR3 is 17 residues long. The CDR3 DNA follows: TGCGCCAGCCGAAAAACCGAGACAGGGGTTTTTATCAGTGGCTACACCTTC. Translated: CASRKTETGVFISGYTF.

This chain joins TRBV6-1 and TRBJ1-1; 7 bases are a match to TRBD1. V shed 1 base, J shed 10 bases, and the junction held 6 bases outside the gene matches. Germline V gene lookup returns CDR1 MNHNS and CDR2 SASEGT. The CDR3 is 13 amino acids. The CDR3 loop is CASSEGQGTLAFF. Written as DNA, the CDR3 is TGTGCCAGCAGTGAAGGACAGGGTACGCTAGCTTTCTTT.

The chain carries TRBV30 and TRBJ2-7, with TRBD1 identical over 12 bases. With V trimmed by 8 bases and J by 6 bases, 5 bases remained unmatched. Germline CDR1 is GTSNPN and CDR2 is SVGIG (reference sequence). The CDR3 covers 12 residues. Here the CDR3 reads CAGGTGGREQYF. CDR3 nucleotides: TGTGCCGGCGGGACAGGGGGCCGCGAGCAGTACTTC.

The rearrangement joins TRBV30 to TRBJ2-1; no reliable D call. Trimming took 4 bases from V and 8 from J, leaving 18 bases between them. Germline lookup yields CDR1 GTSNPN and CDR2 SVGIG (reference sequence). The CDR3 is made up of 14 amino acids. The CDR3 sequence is CAWMSDTLRDEQFF. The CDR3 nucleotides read TGTGCCTGGATGAGTGACACTCTACGGGATGAGCAGTTCTTC. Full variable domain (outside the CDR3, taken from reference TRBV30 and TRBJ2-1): SQTIHQWPATLVQPVGSPLSLECTVEGTSNPNLYWYRQAAGRGLQLLFYSVGIGQISSEVPQNLSASRPQDRQFILSSKKLLLSDSGFYLCAWMSDTLRDEQFFGPGTRLTVL.

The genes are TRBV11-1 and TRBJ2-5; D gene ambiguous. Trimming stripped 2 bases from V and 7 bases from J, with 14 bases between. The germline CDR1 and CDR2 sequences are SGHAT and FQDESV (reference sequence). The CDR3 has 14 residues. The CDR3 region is CASSLRAAPGTQYF. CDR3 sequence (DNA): TGTGCCAGCAGCTTACGGGCCGCCCCGGGGACCCAGTACTTC. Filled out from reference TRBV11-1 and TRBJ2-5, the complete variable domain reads EAEVAQSPRYKITEKSQAVAFWCDPISGHATLYWYRQILGQGPELLVQFQDESVVDDSQLPKDRFSAERLKGVDSTLKIQPAELGDSAMYLCASSLRAAPGTQYFGPGTRLLVL.

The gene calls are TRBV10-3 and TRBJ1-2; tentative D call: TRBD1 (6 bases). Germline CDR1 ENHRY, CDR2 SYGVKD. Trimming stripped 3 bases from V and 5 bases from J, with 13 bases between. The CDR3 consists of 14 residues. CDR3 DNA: TGTGCCATCAGTGATCTGGGGGGCGAGTATGGCTACACCTTC. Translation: CAISDLGGEYGYTF.

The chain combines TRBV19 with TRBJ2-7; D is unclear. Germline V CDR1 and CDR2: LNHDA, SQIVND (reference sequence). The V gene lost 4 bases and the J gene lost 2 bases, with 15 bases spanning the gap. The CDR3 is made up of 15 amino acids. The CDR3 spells CASSKEAGQTYEQYF. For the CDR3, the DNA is TGTGCCAGTAGTAAGGAAGCTGGCCAAACCTACGAGCAGTACTTC.

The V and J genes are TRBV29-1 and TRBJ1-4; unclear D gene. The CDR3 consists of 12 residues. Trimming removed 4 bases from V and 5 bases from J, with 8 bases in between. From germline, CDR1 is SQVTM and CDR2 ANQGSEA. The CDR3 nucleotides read TGCAGCGTTGGCCAGTTCAATGAAAAACTGTTTTTT. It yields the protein CSVGQFNEKLFF.